The clone carrying this TCR beta chain was recorded once. This sample was taken from a study of pediatric ulcerative colitis. Trimming removed 5 bases at V and 1 base at J, with 11 bases between. This CDR3 comprises 15 residues. Germline CDR1 and CDR2: MNHNY and SVGAGI (reference sequence). Only in-frame clones appear in the TCRdb table, and some are missing; sequencing was by immunoSEQ multiplex PCR. The table records about 64,000 clones, around 80% of them present only once. At colonoscopy, a blood sample was also collected. Sequenced: blood. The TCR originated in a boy younger than 18 with moderate ulcerative colitis. The chain recombines TRBV6-6 with TRBJ1-4; unclear D gene. The CDR3 here is CASSPLIRTNEKLFF. For the CDR3, the DNA is TGTGCCAGCAGTCCCCTGATTAGAACTAATGAAAAACTGTTTTTT.